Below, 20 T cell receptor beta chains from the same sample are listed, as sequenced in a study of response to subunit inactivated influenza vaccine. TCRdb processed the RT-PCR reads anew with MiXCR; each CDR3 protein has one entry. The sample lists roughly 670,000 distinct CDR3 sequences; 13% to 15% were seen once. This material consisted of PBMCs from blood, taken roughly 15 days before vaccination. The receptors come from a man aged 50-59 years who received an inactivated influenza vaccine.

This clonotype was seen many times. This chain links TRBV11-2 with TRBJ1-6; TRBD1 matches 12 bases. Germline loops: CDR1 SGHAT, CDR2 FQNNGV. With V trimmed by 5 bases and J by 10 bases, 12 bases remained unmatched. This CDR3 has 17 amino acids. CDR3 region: CASSIGGSGTGGSPLHF. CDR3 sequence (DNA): TGTGCCAGCAGCATAGGGGGATCCGGGACAGGGGGCTCACCCCTCCACTTT. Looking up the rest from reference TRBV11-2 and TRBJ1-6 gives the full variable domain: EAGVAQSPRYKIIEKRQSVAFWCNPISGHATLYWYQQILGQGPKLLIQFQNNGVVDDSQLPKDRFSAERLKGVDSTLKIQPAKLEDSAVYLCASSIGGSGTGGSPLHFGNGTRLTVT.

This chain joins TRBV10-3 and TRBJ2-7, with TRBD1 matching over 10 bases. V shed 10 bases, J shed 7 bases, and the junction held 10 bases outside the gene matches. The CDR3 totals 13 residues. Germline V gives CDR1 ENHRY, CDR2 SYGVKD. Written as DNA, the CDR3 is TGTGCCACCTCCGGGACAGGGGTTGGGGAGCAGTACTTC. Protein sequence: CATSGTGVGEQYF.

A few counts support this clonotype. This chain's CDR3 is CASSWGGYEQYF. In DNA, the CDR3 is TGTGCCAGCAGTTGGGGCGGTTACGAGCAGTACTTC. The chain uses TRBV6-2 or TRBV6-3 and TRBJ2-7; possible D gene TRBD1, 5 bases. Germline lookup yields CDR1 MNHEY and CDR2 SVGEGT. CDR3 length equals 12 residues. Trimming stripped 4 bases from V and 4 bases from J, with 8 bases between.

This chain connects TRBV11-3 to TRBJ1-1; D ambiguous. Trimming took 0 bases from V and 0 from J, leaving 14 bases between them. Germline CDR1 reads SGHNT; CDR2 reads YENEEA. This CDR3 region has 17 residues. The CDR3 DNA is TGTGCCAGCAGCTTAGAAGACCAGCGGCGAATGAACACTGAAGCTTTCTTT. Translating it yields CASSLEDQRRMNTEAFF.

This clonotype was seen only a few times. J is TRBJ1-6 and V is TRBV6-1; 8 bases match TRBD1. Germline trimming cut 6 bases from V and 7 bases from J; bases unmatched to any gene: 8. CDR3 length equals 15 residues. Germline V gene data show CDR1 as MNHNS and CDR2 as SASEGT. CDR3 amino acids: CASRRQGLVNSPLHF. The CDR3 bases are TGTGCCAGCAGGAGACAGGGGCTGGTGAATTCACCCCTCCACTTT.

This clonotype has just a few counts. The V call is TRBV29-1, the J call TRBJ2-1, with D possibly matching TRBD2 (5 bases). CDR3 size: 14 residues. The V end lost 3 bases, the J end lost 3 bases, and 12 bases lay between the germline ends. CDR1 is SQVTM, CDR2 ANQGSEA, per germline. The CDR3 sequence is CSVDGSALYNEQFF. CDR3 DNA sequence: TGCAGCGTTGATGGTAGCGCCCTCTACAATGAGCAGTTCTTC.

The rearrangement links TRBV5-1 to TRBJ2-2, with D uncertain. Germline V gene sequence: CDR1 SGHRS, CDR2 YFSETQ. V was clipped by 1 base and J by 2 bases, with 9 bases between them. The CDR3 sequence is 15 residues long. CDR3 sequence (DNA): TGCGCCAGCAGCTTGAGGCAGGTTAACACCGGGGAGCTGTTTTTT. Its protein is CASSLRQVNTGELFF. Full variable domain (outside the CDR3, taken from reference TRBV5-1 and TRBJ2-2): KAGVTQTPRYLIKTRGQQVTLSCSPISGHRSVSWYQQTPGQGLQFLFEYFSETQRNKGNFPGRFSGRQFSNSRSEMNVSTLELGDSALYLCASSLRQVNTGELFFGEGSRLTVL.

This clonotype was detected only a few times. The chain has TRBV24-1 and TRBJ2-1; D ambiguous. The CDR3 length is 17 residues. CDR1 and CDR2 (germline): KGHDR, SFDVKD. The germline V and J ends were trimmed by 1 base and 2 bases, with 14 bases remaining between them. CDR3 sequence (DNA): TGTGCCACCAGTGATTTAAGTGGTGGCGGAGCCTACAATGAGCAGTTCTTC. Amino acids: CATSDLSGGGAYNEQFF.

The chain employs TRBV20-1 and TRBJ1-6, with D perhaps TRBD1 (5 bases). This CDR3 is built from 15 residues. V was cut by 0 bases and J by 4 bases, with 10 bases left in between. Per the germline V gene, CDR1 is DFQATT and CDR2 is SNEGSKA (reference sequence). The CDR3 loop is CSARDLGGYNSPLHF. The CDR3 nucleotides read TGCAGTGCTAGAGATCTGGGGGGGTATAATTCACCCCTCCACTTT.

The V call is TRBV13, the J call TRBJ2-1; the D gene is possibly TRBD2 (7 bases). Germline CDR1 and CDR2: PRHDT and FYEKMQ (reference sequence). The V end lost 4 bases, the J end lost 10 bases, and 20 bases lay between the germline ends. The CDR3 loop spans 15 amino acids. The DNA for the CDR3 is TGTGCCAGCAGCTCCCCGGAGTTAGGGGGGGCGGAGCAGTTCTTC. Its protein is CASSSPELGGAEQFF.

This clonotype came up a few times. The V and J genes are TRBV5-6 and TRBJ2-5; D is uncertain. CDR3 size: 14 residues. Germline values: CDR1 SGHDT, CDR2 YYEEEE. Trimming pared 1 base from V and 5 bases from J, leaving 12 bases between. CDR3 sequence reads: CASSLLNPRETQYF. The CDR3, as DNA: TGTGCCAGCAGCTTGCTTAATCCAAGGGAGACCCAGTACTTC. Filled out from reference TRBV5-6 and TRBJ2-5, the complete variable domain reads DAGVTQSPTHLIKTRGQQVTLRCSPKSGHDTVSWYQQALGQGPQFIFQYYEEEERQRGNFPDRFSGHQFPNYSSELNVNALLLGDSALYLCASSLLNPRETQYFGPGTRLLVL.

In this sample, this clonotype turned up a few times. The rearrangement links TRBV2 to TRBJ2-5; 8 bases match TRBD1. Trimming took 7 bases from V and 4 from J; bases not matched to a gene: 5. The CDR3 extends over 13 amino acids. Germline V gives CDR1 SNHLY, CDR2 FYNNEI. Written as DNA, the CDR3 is TGTGCCAGCAATGGACAGGGCCCAGAGACCCAGTACTTC. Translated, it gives CASNGQGPETQYF.

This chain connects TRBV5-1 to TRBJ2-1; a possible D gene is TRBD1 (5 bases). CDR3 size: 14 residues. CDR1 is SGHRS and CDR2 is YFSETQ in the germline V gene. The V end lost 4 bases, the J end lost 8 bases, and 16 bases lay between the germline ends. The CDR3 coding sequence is TGCGCCAGCAGCCTCTCAGGGCTGGACGATGAGCAGTTCTTC. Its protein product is CASSLSGLDDEQFF.

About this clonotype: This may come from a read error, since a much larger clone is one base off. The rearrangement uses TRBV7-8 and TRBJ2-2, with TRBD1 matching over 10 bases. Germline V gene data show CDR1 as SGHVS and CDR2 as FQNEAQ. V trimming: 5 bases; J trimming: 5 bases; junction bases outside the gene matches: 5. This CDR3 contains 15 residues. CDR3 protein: CASSPRTGGTGELFF. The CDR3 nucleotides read TGTGCCAGCAGCCCCAGGACAGGGGGGACCGGGGAGCTGTTTTTT.

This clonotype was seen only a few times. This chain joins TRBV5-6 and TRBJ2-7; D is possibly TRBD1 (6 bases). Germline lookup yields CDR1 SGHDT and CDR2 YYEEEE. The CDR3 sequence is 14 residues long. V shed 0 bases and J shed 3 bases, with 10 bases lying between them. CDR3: CASSLGPRGYEQYF. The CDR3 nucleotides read TGTGCCAGCAGCTTGGGGCCCAGGGGCTACGAGCAGTACTTC.

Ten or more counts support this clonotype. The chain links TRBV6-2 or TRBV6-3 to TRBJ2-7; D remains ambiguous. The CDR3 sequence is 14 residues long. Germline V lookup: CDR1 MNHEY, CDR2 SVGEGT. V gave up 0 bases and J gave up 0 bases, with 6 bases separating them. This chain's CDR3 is CASSYSGDSYEQYF. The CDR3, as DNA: TGTGCCAGCAGTTACTCTGGGGACTCCTACGAGCAGTACTTC.

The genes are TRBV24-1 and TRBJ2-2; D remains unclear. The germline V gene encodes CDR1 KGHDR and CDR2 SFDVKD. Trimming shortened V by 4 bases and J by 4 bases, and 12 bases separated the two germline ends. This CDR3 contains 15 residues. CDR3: CATSDPARITGELFF. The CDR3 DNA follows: TGTGCCACCAGTGACCCGGCAAGAATCACCGGGGAGCTGTTTTTT.

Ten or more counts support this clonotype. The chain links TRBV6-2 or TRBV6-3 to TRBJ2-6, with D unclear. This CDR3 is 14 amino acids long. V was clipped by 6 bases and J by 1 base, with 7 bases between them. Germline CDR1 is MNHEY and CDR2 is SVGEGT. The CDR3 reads CASRSVSGANVLTF. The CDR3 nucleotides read TGTGCCAGCAGATCGGTATCTGGGGCCAACGTCCTGACTTTC.

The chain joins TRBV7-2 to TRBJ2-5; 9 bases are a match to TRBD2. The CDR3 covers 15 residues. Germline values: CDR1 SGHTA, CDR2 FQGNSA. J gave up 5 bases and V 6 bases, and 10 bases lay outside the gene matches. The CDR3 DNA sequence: TGTGCCAGCAGACCGCCGGGACTAGCCCTGGAGACCCAGTACTTC. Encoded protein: CASRPPGLALETQYF. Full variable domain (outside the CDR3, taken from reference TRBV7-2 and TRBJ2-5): GAGVSQSPSNKVTEKGKDVELRCDPISGHTALYWYRQSLGQGLEFLIYFQGNSAPDKSGLPSDRFSAERTGGSVSTLTIQRTQQEDSAVYLCASRPPGLALETQYFGPGTRLLVL.

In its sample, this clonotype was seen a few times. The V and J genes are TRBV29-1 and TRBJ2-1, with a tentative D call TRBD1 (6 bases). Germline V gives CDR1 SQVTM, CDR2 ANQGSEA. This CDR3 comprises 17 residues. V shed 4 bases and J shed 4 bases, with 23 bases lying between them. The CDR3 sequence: CSVGFSGHMGVYNEQFF. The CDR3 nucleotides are TGCAGCGTTGGGTTTTCGGGACACATGGGGGTTTACAATGAGCAGTTCTTC.